This entry lists 13 T cell receptor beta chains sequenced from one sample in a study of Graves' ophthalmopathy and Graves' hyperthyroidism. From RNA, the CDR3 regions of TCR beta chains were amplified and sequenced. Investigators did first-round RT-PCR with HTBI primers, then second-round multiplex PCR. Via MiXCR, TCRdb re-called the multiplex PCR reads, giving one row per CDR3 protein. Seen here are 600,000 to 650,000 distinct CDR3 sequences, about 24% observed once, and the top ten hold approximately 6.9%. The sequencing input was peripheral blood. These TCRs come from a woman younger than 35 with stable Graves' hyperthyroidism. Some clones in this sample may be carry-over from other donors' samples.

This clonotype has ten or more counts. The chain uses TRBV2 and TRBJ1-5, with TRBD1 as a possible D gene (5 bases). This CDR3 spans 13 amino acids. In germline, CDR1 is SNHLY, CDR2 FYNNEI. The V end lost 6 bases, the J end lost 6 bases, and 12 bases lay between the germline ends. In DNA form, the CDR3 reads TGTGCCAGCAGACAGGATCTCGGTCAGCCCCAGCATTTT. Residues: CASRQDLGQPQHF.

This clonotype was detected ten times or more. The chain employs TRBV6-5 and TRBJ2-2; D not certain. Trimming stripped 5 bases from V and 8 bases from J, with 6 bases between. The CDR3 is made up of 11 amino acids. Germline-derived CDR1 and CDR2 are MNHEY and SVGAGI. The CDR3 DNA sequence: TGTGCCAGCAGTAGCCCTGGGGAGCTGTTTTTT. This encodes CASSSPGELFF.

A few counts support this clonotype. The V and J genes are TRBV11-2 and TRBJ2-7; D is ambiguous. CDR1 is SGHAT and CDR2 is FQNNGV in the germline V gene. The CDR3 sequence is 11 residues long. V was pared by 7 bases and J by 3 bases, with 7 bases between. The CDR3 region has the DNA TGTGCCAGCAACTCCGGCTACGAGCAGTACTTC. It encodes CASNSGYEQYF.

This clonotype was recorded many times. This chain links TRBV7-2 with TRBJ2-5; D gene ambiguous. The CDR3 is 10 residues long. The germline CDR1 and CDR2 sequences are SGHTA and FQGNSA. V lost 5 bases, J lost 4 bases, and 2 bases lay in between. CDR3 in amino acids: CASSRETQYF. Here the CDR3 DNA reads TGTGCCAGCAGCAGAGAGACCCAGTACTTC.

This rearrangement joins TRBV28 to TRBJ2-5, with 8 bases lining up with TRBD1. CDR1 and CDR2 (germline): MDHEN, SYDVKM. The CDR3 extends over 15 amino acids. V was clipped by 4 bases and J by 1 base; unmatched bases: 5. The DNA of the CDR3 is TGTGCCAGCAGTTACAGGACAGGGTTCCAAGAGACCCAGTACTTC. This encodes CASSYRTGFQETQYF.

This clonotype has ten or more counts. The rearrangement uses TRBV7-2 and TRBJ1-6; D is ambiguous. Germline CDR1 is SGHTA and CDR2 is FQGNSA. The CDR3 has 12 residues. V was pared by 2 bases and J by 10 bases, with 6 bases between. The CDR3 here is CASSLYGSPLHF. CDR3 nucleotide sequence: TGTGCCAGCAGCTTATATGGATCACCCCTCCACTTT.

This clonotype was detected many times. The chain employs TRBV27 and TRBJ1-1, with TRBD1 matching over 10 bases. In germline, CDR1 is MNHEY, CDR2 SMNVEV (reference sequence). This CDR3 contains 16 residues. The V gene end was trimmed by 3 bases and the J gene end by 1 base; junction bases not matched to a gene: 5. This chain's CDR3 is CASSLGQGTANTEAFF. In DNA form, the CDR3 reads TGTGCCAGCAGTTTGGGACAGGGGACAGCGAACACTGAAGCTTTCTTT.

This clonotype showed up many times. V gene TRBV20-1 combines with J gene TRBJ1-2, with D uncertain. Germline assignment: CDR1 DFQATT and CDR2 SNEGSKA (reference sequence). The CDR3 runs 12 residues. V lost 0 bases, J lost 6 bases, and 8 bases lay in between. CDR3 loop: CSARDGVDGYTF. The CDR3 DNA reads TGCAGTGCTAGAGACGGGGTGGATGGCTACACCTTC.

This clonotype was found many times. The chain joins TRBV28 to TRBJ2-7; D remains unclear. V dropped 6 bases and J dropped 5 bases, with 14 bases sitting between them. This CDR3 is 13 amino acids long. Germline V CDR1 and CDR2: MDHEN, SYDVKM. Written as DNA, the CDR3 is TGTGCCAGCAGCCGTTCTGACTTAAACGAGCAGTACTTC. Translation gives CASSRSDLNEQYF. Variable domain in full (rest from reference TRBV28 and TRBJ2-7): DVKVTQSSRYLVKRTGEKVFLECVQDMDHENMFWYRQDPGLGLRLIYFSYDVKMKEKGDIPEGYSVSREKKERFSLILESASTNQTSMYLCASSRSDLNEQYFGPGTRLTVT.

Many counts were recorded for this clonotype. The chain has TRBV20-1 and TRBJ2-7; D is unclear. CDR3 length: 11 amino acids. The V gene's germline CDR1 is DFQATT and CDR2 SNEGSKA (reference sequence). Trimming pared 3 bases from V and 5 bases from J, leaving 8 bases between. The CDR3 sequence: CSASLGNEQYF. As DNA, the CDR3 is TGCAGTGCTAGTCTAGGCAACGAGCAGTACTTC.

Points on this clonotype: A much larger clone sits a single nucleotide away, making a read error possible. Lacking the conserved final phenylalanine or tryptophan, this CDR3 likely reflects a read error. V and J are TRBV5-6 and TRBJ2-5, with 11 bases that match TRBD2. This CDR3 contains 16 residues. The V gene's germline CDR1 is SGHDT and CDR2 YYEEEE. V shed 0 bases, J shed 1 base, and the junction held 2 bases outside the gene matches. CDR3 region: CASSLVLAGAQETQYL. Written as DNA, the CDR3 is TGTGCCAGCAGCTTGGTACTAGCGGGGGCCCAAGAGACCCAGTACCTC.

This rearrangement joins TRBV11-2 to TRBJ1-2; D gene uncertain. The CDR3 runs 15 residues. Germline V gene lookup returns CDR1 SGHAT and CDR2 FQNNGV. The V end lost 5 bases, the J end lost 3 bases, and 16 bases lay between the germline ends. CDR3 region: CASSGFKGADYGYTF. The CDR3 coding sequence is TGTGCCAGCAGCGGGTTCAAGGGCGCAGACTATGGCTACACCTTC.

This clonotype appeared a few times. The V and J genes are TRBV6-2 or TRBV6-3 and TRBJ1-1, with a weak D call TRBD1 (6 bases). Germline assignment: CDR1 MNHEY and CDR2 SVGEGT. V dropped 2 bases and J dropped 5 bases, with 12 bases sitting between them. CDR3 length: 14 amino acids. The chain's CDR3 is CASSYDNRVTEAFF. CDR3 DNA: TGTGCCAGCAGTTACGATAACAGGGTAACTGAAGCTTTCTTT.